This T cell receptor beta chain was recorded in a study of molecular identifiers for immune sequencing clone quantification. General study points: Highly expanded clone sizes could be underestimated by identical TCR molecules sharing a barcode. More than 97% of effector molecules, versus under 1% of naive-cell molecules, belonged to clones above 20 RNA copies.

Many counts were recorded for this clonotype. Its antigen is still unknown. A CD8+CD4-CCR7+CD45RA+ gate was used to sort naive CD8 T cells. The bulk TCR libraries were made with methods described before and with listed TCR primers. Via MiXCR, TCRdb re-called the PCR reads, giving one row per CDR3 protein. The data contain some 320,000 distinct CDR3 sequences, about 22% of them singletons. The CDR3 covers 16 residues. Germline V gives CDR1 SQVTM, CDR2 ANQGSEA. V gave up 0 bases and J gave up 0 bases; unmatched junction bases: 6. Material for sequencing was naive CD8+ T cells from blood, with Jurkat cell RNA spiked in. Regarding subset: FACS-sorted CD8+CD4-CCR7+CD45RA+ naive T cells. The gene calls are TRBV29-1 and TRBJ2-3; the match to TRBD2 covers 7 bases. The clonotype comes from a human donor in good health. Some libraries in this study had Jurkat cell RNA spiked in. The CDR3 is CSVEDPLAGSTDTQYF. The CDR3 nucleotides read TGCAGCGTTGAAGACCCCTTAGCGGGCAGCACAGATACGCAGTATTTT.